This entry features one T cell receptor beta chain sequence. Antigen specificity is unknown. This CDR3 has 14 amino acids. Germline values: CDR1 MDHEN, CDR2 SYDVKM. Trimming took off 3 bases at V and 2 bases at J, with 10 bases between the two ends. The data originate from a study of cytomegalovirus exposure and HLA in healthy donors. PCR used 60 Vbeta primers and 13 Jbeta primers. The protocol was immunoSEQ multiplex PCR, while the TCRdb copy is restricted to in-frame clones and leaves out a portion. The data hold some 70,000 clones, with 60% to 85% observed a single time. General observations from the study: The study labeled 150 or so TCR beta chains cytomegalovirus-associated.

Sequences were obtained from PBMCs. The rearrangement joins TRBV28 to TRBJ1-1; D call uncertain. This receptor was taken from a man younger than 35 in good health and CMV-seronegative. The CDR3 coding sequence is TGTGCCAGCAGTTTTCTAATGGTAAACACTGAAGCTTTCTTT. Translating it yields CASSFLMVNTEAFF.